Detailed here is one T cell receptor (beta chain). Its antigen target is currently unknown. One base away there is no much larger clone; base qualities are not given. This sample was included in a study of identifying expanded T cells in peripheral blood (dated by TCRdb to the late 2010s). For the wider study: Four technical replicates, made by sequencing separate aliquots from the same pool of genomic DNA, were compared pairwise. What the work shows at the level of the full study, not this receptor alone: Across all healthy donors, variance in clone template counts between approximately 2-week samples was found to increase significantly with total template count. The authors expected biological variance in healthy repertoires might increase further over much longer intervals such as months to years. The beta-binomial model significantly reduced the number of clones called differentially abundant and the false-positive rate across all healthy-donor time intervals. The binomial model flagged 0.9 to 1.5 differentially abundant clones between technical replicates, compared with about 17 over around two weeks and 19 over approximately four weeks.

TCRbeta CDR3 regions were profiled with the immunoSEQ Assay using bias-controlled multiplex PCR amplification of genomic DNA. Per the authors' processing: To quantify the absolute abundance of each unique TCRbeta CDR3 region, the sequences were collapsed and filtered. Differential abundance was tested with two models: a binomial (Fisher-equivalent) model and a beta-binomial model that adds time-dependent variance fitted from healthy donors. Clones with fewer than 5 combined templates were removed, and differential abundance was called for clones with a Benjamini-Hochberg FDR below 0.01. Beta-binomial variance was modeled as a function of total template count across the two samples using the form v = (b*log(k)+a)^2. TCRdb obtained this table from immuneACCESS and retained in-frame rearrangements with V and J assigned. These tables miss some clones; where compared with another copy, unresolved V genes account for less than half of the shortfall, and the remainder is unexplained. The V and J calls and clone size are taken from that table; D and trimming were inferred from the DNA. In all, the sample holds around 130,000 clones, and about 88% of those were seen once. The ten largest account for about 8% of the sample.

The CDR3 starts with the cysteine, ends with the phenylalanine, and has 19 residues. Just the 57-base CDR3 DNA is kept, in frame starting at base 1. The CDR1 and CDR2 encoded by the germline V gene (reference sequence) are LNHDA and SQIVND. V loses 5 bases of germline sequence and J loses 3 bases, and the interval between the two ends is 26 bases. No immune events, such as infections, were documented for the healthy donors during the collection period. Blood repertoires from healthy donors were used as a training cohort for calibrating time-dependent variance in a beta-binomial model of differential abundance of T-cell clones. The training cohort included approximately 10 healthy donors, of whom 3 were female and 7 were male. An age range of about 29 to 65 years, with an average of around 44 years, was recorded for the donors. Whole blood, obtained from a commercial supplier, was collected from each healthy donor at three time points spaced about 2 weeks apart. For immunosequencing, genomic DNA was extracted from whole blood that had not been sorted.

The TCR originated in a person aged 18 to 69 in good health. The rearrangement combines TRBV19 with TRBJ2-4; TRBD1 might be the D gene, on 5 matching bases. Sequenced input: blood. This receptor carries the CDR3 CASSPPSLFPLRGKNIQYF. The nucleotide sequence reads TGTGCCAGTAGTCCCCCGAGCCTATTCCCTCTTAGGGGCAAAAACATTCAGTACTTC.